These T cell receptor beta chains were read from a single sample in a study of control samples from healthy donors and cancer patients. Profiling relied on immunoSEQ multiplex PCR, and the TCRdb table lists in-frame clones only, not all of them. Of 80,000 or so clones listed, 94% are singletons. The sequenced material came from blood. These receptors came from a middle-aged woman in good health. The conserved cysteine and the conserved F or W are not part of the CDR3 here. The order of the fields is V gene, D gene, J gene, CDR3 protein. A D gene is named only where the DNA matches it firmly.

v_call: TRBV5-6
d_call: TRBD2
j_call: TRBJ2-5
cdr3_aa: ASSTGLAGETQY

v_call: TRBV19
d_call: TRBD2
j_call: TRBJ2-1
cdr3_aa: ASSIRAGGYNEQF

v_call: TRBV12-3/TRBV12-4
d_call: NA
j_call: TRBJ2-7
cdr3_aa: ASGLRAQYEQY

v_call: TRBV19
d_call: NA
j_call: TRBJ1-3
cdr3_aa: ASSLWNTIY

v_call: TRBV6-5
d_call: NA
j_call: TRBJ1-5
cdr3_aa: ASTPTGDSNQPQH

v_call: TRBV7-9
d_call: TRBD1
j_call: TRBJ1-3
cdr3_aa: ASSQTGGSGNTIY

v_call: TRBV19
d_call: NA
j_call: TRBJ1-5
cdr3_aa: ASTTGEGMQPQH

v_call: TRBV10-3
d_call: TRBD1
j_call: TRBJ1-5
cdr3_aa: AISAHRGIGGNQPQH

v_call: TRBV28
d_call: TRBD1
j_call: TRBJ2-6
cdr3_aa: ASRPGTGVSGANVLT

v_call: TRBV4-3
d_call: TRBD1
j_call: TRBJ1-6
cdr3_aa: ASSQGQDSPLH

v_call: TRBV30
d_call: NA
j_call: TRBJ1-6
cdr3_aa: AWGTVYNSPLH

v_call: TRBV7-9
d_call: NA
j_call: TRBJ2-1
cdr3_aa: ASSLVGNSYNEQF

v_call: TRBV11-1
d_call: NA
j_call: TRBJ2-7
cdr3_aa: ASRRAYEQY

v_call: TRBV7-2
d_call: TRBD2
j_call: TRBJ2-2
cdr3_aa: ASRTASGNTGELF

v_call: TRBV6-1
d_call: NA
j_call: TRBJ1-1
cdr3_aa: ASSELAEVDTEAF

v_call: TRBV6-5
d_call: NA
j_call: TRBJ1-2
cdr3_aa: ASALIDYGYT

v_call: TRBV5-1
d_call: TRBD1
j_call: TRBJ1-1
cdr3_aa: ASSSGTVEEAF

v_call: TRBV5-1
d_call: TRBD1
j_call: TRBJ2-7
cdr3_aa: ASSLTTGRTYEQY

v_call: TRBV4-1
d_call: TRBD1
j_call: TRBJ1-1
cdr3_aa: ATRAGGLQGASTNTEAF

v_call: TRBV6-5
d_call: TRBD1
j_call: TRBJ1-5
cdr3_aa: ASSRYRGGQPQH